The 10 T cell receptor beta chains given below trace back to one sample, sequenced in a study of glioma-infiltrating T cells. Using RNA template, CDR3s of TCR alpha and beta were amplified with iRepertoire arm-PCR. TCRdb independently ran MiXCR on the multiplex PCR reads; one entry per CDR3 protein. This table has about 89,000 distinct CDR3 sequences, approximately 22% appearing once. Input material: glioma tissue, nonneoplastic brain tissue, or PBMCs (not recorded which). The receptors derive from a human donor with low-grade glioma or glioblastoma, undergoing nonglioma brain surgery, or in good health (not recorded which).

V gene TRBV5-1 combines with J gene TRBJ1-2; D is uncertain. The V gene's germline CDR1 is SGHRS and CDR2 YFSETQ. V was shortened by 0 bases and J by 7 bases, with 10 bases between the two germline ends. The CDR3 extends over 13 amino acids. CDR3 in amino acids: CASSLGQVGGYTF. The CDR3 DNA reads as TGCGCCAGCAGCTTGGGCCAGGTCGGTGGCTACACCTTC.

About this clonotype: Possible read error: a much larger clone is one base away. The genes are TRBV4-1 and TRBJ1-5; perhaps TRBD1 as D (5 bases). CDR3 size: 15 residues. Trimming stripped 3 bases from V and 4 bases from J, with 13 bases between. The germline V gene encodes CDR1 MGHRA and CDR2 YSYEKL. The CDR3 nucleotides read TGCGCCAGCAGCCACCGTCCCGGGACGAATCAGCCCCAGCATTTT. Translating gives CASSHRPGTNQPQHF.

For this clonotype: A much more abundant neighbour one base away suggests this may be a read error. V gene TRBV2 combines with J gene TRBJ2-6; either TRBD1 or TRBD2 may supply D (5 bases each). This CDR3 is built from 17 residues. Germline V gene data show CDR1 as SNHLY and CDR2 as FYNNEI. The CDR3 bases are TGTGCCAGCAGTGAAGGCCCTGTATTCTCTGGGGGCAACGTCCTGACTTTC. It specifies CASSEGPVFSGGNVLTF.

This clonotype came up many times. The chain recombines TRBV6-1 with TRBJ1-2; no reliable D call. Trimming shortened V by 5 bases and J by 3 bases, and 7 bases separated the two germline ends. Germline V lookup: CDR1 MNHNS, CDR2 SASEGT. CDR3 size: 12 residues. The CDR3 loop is CASSPVDYGYTF. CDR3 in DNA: TGTGCCAGCAGTCCGGTAGACTATGGCTACACCTTC.

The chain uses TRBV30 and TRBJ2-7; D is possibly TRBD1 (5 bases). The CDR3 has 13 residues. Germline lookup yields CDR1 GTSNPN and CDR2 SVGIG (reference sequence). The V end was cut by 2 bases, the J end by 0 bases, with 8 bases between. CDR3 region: CAWSRGNSYEQYF. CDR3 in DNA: TGTGCCTGGAGTAGGGGTAACTCCTACGAGCAGTACTTC.

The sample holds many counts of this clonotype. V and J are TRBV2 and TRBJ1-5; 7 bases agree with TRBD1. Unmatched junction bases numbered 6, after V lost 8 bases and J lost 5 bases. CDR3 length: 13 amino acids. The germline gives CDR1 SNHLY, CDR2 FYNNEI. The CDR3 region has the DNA TGTGCCAGCGGACTACAGGGGTATCAGCCCCAGCATTTT. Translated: CASGLQGYQPQHF.

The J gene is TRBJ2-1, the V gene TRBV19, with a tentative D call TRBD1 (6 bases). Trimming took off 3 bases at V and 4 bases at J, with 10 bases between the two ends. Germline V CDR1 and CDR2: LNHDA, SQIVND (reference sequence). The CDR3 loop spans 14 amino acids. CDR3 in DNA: TGTGCCAGTAGTATTGAGGGGGAGTACAATGAGCAGTTCTTC. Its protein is CASSIEGEYNEQFF.

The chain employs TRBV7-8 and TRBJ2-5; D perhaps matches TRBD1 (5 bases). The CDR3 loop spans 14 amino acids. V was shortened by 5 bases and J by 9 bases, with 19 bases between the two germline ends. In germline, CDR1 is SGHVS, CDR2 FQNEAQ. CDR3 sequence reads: CASSPFESVRAQYF. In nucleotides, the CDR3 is TGTGCCAGCAGCCCGTTTGAATCGGTCAGGGCCCAGTACTTC. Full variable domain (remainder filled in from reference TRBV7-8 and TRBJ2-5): GAGVSQSPRYKVAKRGQDVALRCDPISGHVSLFWYQQALGQGPEFLTYFQNEAQLDKSGLPSDRFFAERPEGSVSTLKIQRTQQEDSAVYLCASSPFESVRAQYFGPGTRLLVL.

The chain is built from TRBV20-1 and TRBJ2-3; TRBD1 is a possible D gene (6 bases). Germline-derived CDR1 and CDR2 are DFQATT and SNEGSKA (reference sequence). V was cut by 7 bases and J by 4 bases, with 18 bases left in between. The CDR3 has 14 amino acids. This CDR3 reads CSVPGRGGPDTQYF. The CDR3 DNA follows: TGCAGTGTTCCCGGCAGGGGTGGGCCAGATACGCAGTATTTT.

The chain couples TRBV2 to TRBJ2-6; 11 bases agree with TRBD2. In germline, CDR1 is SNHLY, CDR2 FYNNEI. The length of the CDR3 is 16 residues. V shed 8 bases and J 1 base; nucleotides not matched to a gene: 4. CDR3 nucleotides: TGTGCCAGCTCTAGCGGGGGGCGGTCTGGGGCCAACGTCCTGACTTTC. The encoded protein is CASSSGGRSGANVLTF.